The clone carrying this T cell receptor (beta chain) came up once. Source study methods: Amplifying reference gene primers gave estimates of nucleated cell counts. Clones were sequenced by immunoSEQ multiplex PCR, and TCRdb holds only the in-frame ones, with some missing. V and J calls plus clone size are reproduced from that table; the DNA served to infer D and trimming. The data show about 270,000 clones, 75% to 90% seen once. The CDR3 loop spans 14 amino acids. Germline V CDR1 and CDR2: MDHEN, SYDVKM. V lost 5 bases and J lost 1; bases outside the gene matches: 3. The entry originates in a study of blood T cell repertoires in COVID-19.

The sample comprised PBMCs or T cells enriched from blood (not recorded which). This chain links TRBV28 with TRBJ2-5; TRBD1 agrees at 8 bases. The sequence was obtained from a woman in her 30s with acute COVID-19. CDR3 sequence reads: CASSVGTGQETQYF. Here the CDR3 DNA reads TGTGCCAGCAGTGTCGGGACAGGCCAAGAGACCCAGTACTTC. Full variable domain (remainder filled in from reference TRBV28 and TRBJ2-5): DVKVTQSSRYLVKRTGEKVFLECVQDMDHENMFWYRQDPGLGLRLIYFSYDVKMKEKGDIPEGYSVSREKKERFSLILESASTNQTSMYLCASSVGTGQETQYFGPGTRLLVL.